The 9 T cell receptor beta chains listed next were all sequenced from one sample in a study of blood T cell repertoires in COVID-19. The assay was immunoSEQ multiplex PCR, and TCRdb's table has in-frame clones only and misses some. The sample lists 120,000 or so clones; around 77% were seen once. The sequenced material came from peripheral blood. The receptors here all came from a human donor in a cohort sampled during active COVID-19.

This clone was seen more than once but under ten times. The chain couples TRBV11-1 to TRBJ2-7; a possible D gene is TRBD1 (5 bases). The germline V and J ends were trimmed by 5 bases and 6 bases, with 8 bases remaining between them. The V gene's germline CDR1 is SGHAT and CDR2 FQDESV (reference sequence). This CDR3 is built from 11 residues. CDR3 DNA: TGTGCCAGCAGCCCTCAGGGCGAGCAGTACTTC. Its translation: CASSPQGEQYF.

The chain combines TRBV30 with TRBJ2-5, with 14 bases that match TRBD2. The CDR3 totals 16 residues. V lost 5 bases and J lost 4; bases outside the gene matches: 9. Germline V gene sequence: CDR1 GTSNPN, CDR2 SVGIG (reference sequence). In DNA form, the CDR3 reads TGTGCCTGGTCCCGGACTAGCGGGAGGACAGGAGAGACCCAGTACTTC. Amino acid sequence: CAWSRTSGRTGETQYF.

There are a few counts of this clone. V and J are TRBV12-5 and TRBJ1-1, with D unresolved. The CDR3 covers 12 residues. Germline V gene data show CDR1 as LGHNT and CDR2 as FRNRAP. Trimming removed 7 bases at V and 1 base at J, with 7 bases between. The CDR3 nucleotides read TGTGCTAGTGCCCCAGAGAACACTGAAGCTTTCTTT. It encodes CASAPENTEAFF.

This chain joins TRBV5-4 and TRBJ1-3; D unclear. Germline-derived CDR1 and CDR2 are SGHNT and YYREEE (reference sequence). The CDR3 totals 17 residues. Between the trimmed V and J ends, which lost 0 bases and 0 bases, there was a span of 13 bases. The CDR3 is CASSLGAAQSSGNTIYF. The CDR3 region has the DNA TGTGCCAGCAGCTTGGGGGCAGCTCAGTCCTCTGGAAACACCATATATTTT.

For the CDR3, the DNA is TGCGCCAGCAGCCAAGGCCAGGGGGCCGGCTACGAGCAGTACTTC. It yields the protein CASSQGQGAGYEQYF. V gene TRBV4-1 combines with J gene TRBJ2-7; TRBD1 agrees at 8 bases. CDR3 length: 15 amino acids. CDR1 is MGHRA and CDR2 is YSYEKL in the germline V gene. Trimming cost V 1 base and J 3 bases; bases outside gene matches: 5.

The CDR3 DNA is TGTGCCAGCAGCCAACGACAGACGAACACTGAAGCTTTCTTT. Protein product: CASSQRQTNTEAFF. This chain links TRBV3-1 (or the pseudogene TRBV3-2) with TRBJ1-1; D possibly corresponds to TRBD1 (5 bases). The V end lost 2 bases, the J end lost 1 base, and 8 bases lay between the germline ends. The CDR3 runs to 14 residues. In germline, CDR1 is LGHDT, CDR2 YNNKEL (reference sequence).

This clone was detected a few times. V and J are TRBV7-6 and TRBJ1-1; 7 nucleotides match TRBD1. The CDR3 is 15 residues long. Unmatched junction bases numbered 3, after V lost 1 base and J lost 1 base. Germline CDR1 and CDR2: SGHVS and FNYEAQ. The CDR3 region is CASSLGSGGNTEAFF. CDR3 bases: TGTGCCAGCAGCTTAGGGTCAGGGGGGAACACTGAAGCTTTCTTT.

V and J are TRBV9 and TRBJ2-7; 13 nucleotides line up with TRBD2. The CDR3 runs to 15 residues. The V gene end was trimmed by 4 bases and the J gene end by 4 bases; junction bases not matched to a gene: 5. Germline CDR1 and CDR2: SGDLS and YYNGEE. CDR3 sequence: CASSKTSGREYEQYF. The CDR3 bases are TGTGCCAGCAGCAAAACTAGCGGGAGGGAATACGAGCAGTACTTC.

The chain is built from TRBV5-8 and TRBJ1-2; TRBD1 might be the D (6 bases). In germline, CDR1 is SGHTS, CDR2 YDEGEE. With 5 bases removed from V and 0 bases from J, the gap between germline ends came to 14 bases. CDR3 length: 15 residues. The CDR3 reads CASSSGQPTNYGYTF. CDR3 sequence (DNA): TGTGCCAGCAGTTCCGGACAGCCTACTAACTATGGCTACACCTTC. Drawing the rest from reference TRBV5-8 and TRBJ1-2, the complete variable domain is EAGVTQSPTHLIKTRGQQATLRCSPISGHTSVYWYQQALGLGLQFLLWYDEGEERNRGNFPPRFSGRQFPNYSSELNVNALELEDSALYLCASSSGQPTNYGYTFGSGTRLTVV.